Detailed here is one T cell receptor (beta chain). Its antigen remains unidentified. V lost 4 bases and J lost 1, with 11 bases in between. The CDR3 runs 15 residues. Germline V lookup: CDR1 SNHLY, CDR2 FYNNEI. Antigen-specific CD4+ T cells were expanded (with viral peptide pools) by the ViraFEST assay ahead of sequencing. It was after approximately 11 days of culture that CD4+ T cells were isolated. Some clones are missing from TCRdb's copy, which holds only in-frame ones; the method was immunoSEQ multiplex PCR. The repertoire has tens of thousands of clones, roughly four fifths of them found once; the top ten carry under 2%. The data stem from a study of vaccination effects on CD4 cells after COVID-19.

This chain connects TRBV2 to TRBJ1-3; the D is unclear. This clonotype originated in a human donor who received a COVID-19 vaccine. The specimen was CD4+ T cells from PBMCs cultured with HCoV-229E spike peptides, collected before COVID-19 vaccination. The CDR3 is CASSATPRSGNTIYF. DNA of the CDR3: TGTGCCAGCAGTGCAACCCCTAGATCTGGAAACACCATATATTTT.